This T cell receptor beta chain was observed in a study of control samples from healthy donors and cancer patients. This table comes from immunoSEQ multiplex PCR, and its TCRdb copy is limited to in-frame clones, with some not included. This sample yields just over 30,000 clones, of which roughly 94% are seen a single time; around 6.3% belongs to the top ten. This clone appeared once. CDR3 size: 19 residues. CDR1 is SEHNR, CDR2 FQNEAQ, per germline (reference sequence). V was trimmed by 5 bases and J by 2 bases, leaving 27 bases between them. Material for sequencing was blood. V usage is TRBV7-9 and J usage is TRBJ1-2; D gene unclear. The sequence was obtained from a man aged 55 to 70 in good health. The CDR3 DNA reads TGTGCCAGCAGCCTCTCAACCCGCAGGATTGACCACCAAAACTATGGCTACACCTTC. Its protein is CASSLSTRRIDHQNYGYTF.